This is a list of T cell receptor beta chains from one sample in a study of T cell responses to AZD1222 COVID-19 vaccine. Assay: immunoSEQ multiplex PCR; the TCRdb copy retains only in-frame clones and omits some. This sample has some 120,000 clones, with 80% to 90% found just once. The sample here was peripheral blood, taken on day 0 of AZD1222 vaccination. The receptors were sampled from an adult in good health. The CDR3 runs from the conserved cysteine through the conserved F or W. Each record gives: J gene, V gene, CDR3 length, CDR3 protein.

j_gene: TRBJ2-7
v_gene: TRBV10-1
len: 15
CDR3aa: CASSAGGGRSYEQYF

j_gene: TRBJ1-2
v_gene: TRBV28
len: 14
CDR3aa: CASSLELASYGYTF

j_gene: TRBJ1-3
v_gene: TRBV5-4
len: 17
CDR3aa: CASSSSGPTYSGNTIYF

j_gene: TRBJ2-1
v_gene: TRBV5-1
len: 16
CDR3aa: CASSLSSGSSYNEQFF

j_gene: TRBJ2-1
v_gene: TRBV29-1
len: 15
CDR3aa: CSVNPGGGSYNEQFF

j_gene: TRBJ1-1
v_gene: TRBV30
len: 14
CDR3aa: CARTKGAKNTEAFF

j_gene: TRBJ2-7
v_gene: TRBV7-2
len: 16
CDR3aa: CASSLDLGLVRYEQYF

j_gene: TRBJ2-5
v_gene: TRBV5-1
len: 12
CDR3aa: CASRQGASAQYF

j_gene: TRBJ2-7
v_gene: TRBV10-3
len: 14
CDR3aa: CAISESQGKDEQYF

j_gene: TRBJ1-3
v_gene: TRBV30
len: 17
CDR3aa: CAWSVGVNTHPGNTIYF

j_gene: TRBJ2-6
v_gene: TRBV19
len: 20
CDR3aa: CASTRTGLGGGAPGANVLTF

j_gene: TRBJ2-7
v_gene: TRBV11-2
len: 12
CDR3aa: CASSPVSYEQYF

j_gene: TRBJ1-2
v_gene: TRBV5-8
len: 18
CDR3aa: CASSPRPGQGPLNYGYTF

j_gene: TRBJ1-5
v_gene: TRBV3-1/TRBV3-2
len: 15
CDR3aa: CASSQDGRPVWPQHF

j_gene: TRBJ1-5
v_gene: TRBV6-5
len: 15
CDR3aa: CASRGLGQVLQPQHF

j_gene: TRBJ1-5
v_gene: TRBV7-6
len: 14
CDR3aa: CASSREYSNQPQHF

j_gene: TRBJ2-1
v_gene: TRBV20-1
len: 11
CDR3aa: CSASGGMKQFF

j_gene: TRBJ1-5
v_gene: TRBV28
len: 16
CDR3aa: CASSLVRGLSGQPQHF

j_gene: TRBJ2-7
v_gene: TRBV19
len: 12
CDR3aa: CASSFSSAEQYF

j_gene: TRBJ1-2
v_gene: TRBV6-1
len: 15
CDR3aa: CASSEGVGIAYGYTF

j_gene: TRBJ1-1
v_gene: TRBV5-5
len: 15
CDR3aa: CASSFVQGMRTEAFF

j_gene: TRBJ1-2
v_gene: TRBV3-1/TRBV3-2
len: 15
CDR3aa: CASSPRATTNYGYTF

j_gene: TRBJ2-3
v_gene: TRBV11-2
len: 16
CDR3aa: CASSLDLAGTTDTQYF

j_gene: TRBJ2-7
v_gene: TRBV7-9
len: 14
CDR3aa: CASRTGTGPYEQYF

j_gene: TRBJ1-4
v_gene: TRBV11-3
len: 15
CDR3aa: CASSLDRGDREKLFF

j_gene: TRBJ2-3
v_gene: TRBV18
len: 16
CDR3aa: CASSPEGTGPADTQYF

j_gene: TRBJ1-2
v_gene: TRBV6-1
len: 11
CDR3aa: CASSEVGLLAF

j_gene: TRBJ1-5
v_gene: TRBV6-5
len: 14
CDR3aa: CASTVKGGDQPQHF

j_gene: TRBJ2-7
v_gene: TRBV5-6
len: 18
CDR3aa: CASSLRSGASRSPYEQYF